One sample yielded the 7 T cell receptor beta chains listed below, sequenced in a study of cytomegalovirus exposure and HLA in healthy donors. PCR was performed using 60 Vbeta and 13 Jbeta primers. Using immunoSEQ multiplex PCR, the repertoire was profiled, and TCRdb retains in-frame clones only, with some absent. The sample carries about 130,000 clones, about four fifths recorded once. The sequenced sample was PBMCs. The source is a man younger than 40 in good health.

V gene TRBV7-3 combines with J gene TRBJ2-5, with TRBD2 matching 14 bases. Losses at the gene ends were 0 bases for V and 7 bases for J; bases not matched to a gene: 4. Germline V CDR1 and CDR2: SGHTA, FQGTGA. The CDR3 consists of 16 residues. The chain's CDR3 is CASSLTAGLAGGTQYF. In nucleotides, the CDR3 is TGTGCCAGCAGCTTAACGGCTGGACTAGCGGGGGGGACCCAGTACTTC.

To note about this clone: The identical CDR3 is also encoded by other nucleotide sequences in the sample. The CDR3 DNA reads TGTGCCTGGAGTGGGACAGGGTTATCCTACGAGCAGTACTTC. This codes for CAWSGTGLSYEQYF. The chain couples TRBV30 to TRBJ2-7; 8 bases map to TRBD1. Trimming took 1 base from V and 1 from J; bases not matched to a gene: 3. The CDR3 is made up of 14 amino acids. CDR1 and CDR2 from the germline V gene are GTSNPN and SVGIG (reference sequence).

V usage is TRBV27 and J usage is TRBJ1-4, with a possible D match to TRBD1 (6 bases). The CDR3 has 15 residues. CDR1 and CDR2 (germline): MNHEY, SMNVEV (reference sequence). V was cut by 6 bases and J by 4 bases, with 15 bases left in between. The DNA for the CDR3 is TGTGCCAGCAGGAGAAGGGACATTTATAATGAAAAACTGTTTTTT. It is translated as CASRRRDIYNEKLFF.

This chain uses TRBV18 with TRBJ1-5, with TRBD1 identical over 8 bases. This CDR3 is 12 amino acids long. In germline, CDR1 is KGHSH, CDR2 LQKENI. Trimming removed 3 bases from V and 8 bases from J; junction bases left unmatched: 0. CDR3 amino acids: CASSPGQEPQHF. The CDR3 DNA follows: TGTGCCAGCTCACCGGGACAGGAGCCCCAGCATTTT.

The V and J genes are TRBV10-2 and TRBJ1-2, with a tentative D call TRBD1 (6 bases). V was cut by 5 bases and J by 5 bases, with 18 bases left in between. This CDR3 contains 15 residues. Germline assignment: CDR1 WSHSY and CDR2 SAAADI. This CDR3 is CASSQFGQGRYGYTF. DNA for the CDR3: TGCGCCAGCAGTCAGTTCGGGCAGGGGCGATATGGCTACACCTTC.

The chain uses TRBV11-3 and TRBJ2-3; TRBD2 matches 7 bases. The CDR3 is 16 amino acids. The V gene end was trimmed by 3 bases and the J gene end by 2 bases; junction bases not matched to a gene: 8. Looked up from germline, CDR1 is SGHNT and CDR2 is YENEEA. CDR3 residues: CASSLGMAGDTDTQYF. The CDR3, as DNA: TGTGCCAGCAGCTTGGGCATGGCGGGAGACACAGATACGCAGTATTTT.

The chain links TRBV5-1 to TRBJ2-5; TRBD2 agrees at 9 bases. This CDR3 is built from 14 residues. V dropped 5 bases and J dropped 4; count of bases not matched to a gene: 6. Germline V gene lookup returns CDR1 SGHRS and CDR2 YFSETQ. DNA of the CDR3: TGCGCCAGCAGGTTAAGCGGGAGGTTAGAGACCCAGTACTTC. Amino acids: CASRLSGRLETQYF.